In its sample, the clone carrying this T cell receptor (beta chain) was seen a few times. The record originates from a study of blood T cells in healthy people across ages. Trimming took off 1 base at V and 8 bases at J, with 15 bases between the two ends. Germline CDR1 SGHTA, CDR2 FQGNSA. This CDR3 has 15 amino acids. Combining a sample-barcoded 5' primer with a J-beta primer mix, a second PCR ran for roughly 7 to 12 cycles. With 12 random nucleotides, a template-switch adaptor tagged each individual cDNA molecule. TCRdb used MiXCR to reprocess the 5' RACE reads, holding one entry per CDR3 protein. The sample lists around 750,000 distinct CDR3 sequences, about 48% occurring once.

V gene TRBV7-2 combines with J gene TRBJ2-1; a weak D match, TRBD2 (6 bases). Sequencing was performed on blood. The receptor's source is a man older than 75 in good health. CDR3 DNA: TGTGCCAGCAGCTTAGGACTAGGGATCGGAGATGAGCAGTTCTTC. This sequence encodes CASSLGLGIGDEQFF.